The clone carrying this T cell receptor (beta chain) was seen only a few times. This entry comes from a study of T cells in Graves' hyperthyroidism and ophthalmopathy. The CDR3 extends over 12 amino acids. The germline gives CDR1 KGHSH, CDR2 LQKENI. The V end lost 0 bases, the J end lost 9 bases, and 6 bases lay between the germline ends. RNA transcripts served as the template for amplifying TCR beta CDR3 regions. The HTBI primer set drove a first-round RT-PCR of the TCR CDR3. TCRdb itself ran the multiplex PCR reads through MiXCR, one entry per CDR3 protein. The sample contains fewer than 850,000 distinct CDR3 sequences, around 16% of which appear only once.

Source material: blood. The genes are TRBV18 and TRBJ1-5; D call uncertain. The sequence derives from a man aged 45-60 years with Graves' hyperthyroidism. The CDR3, as DNA: TGTGCCAGCTCACCACCTTTTGGGCCCCAGCATTTT. Translating gives CASSPPFGPQHF.